This T cell receptor (beta chain) was identified in a study of identifying expanded T cells in peripheral blood. Study-wide findings and caveats: Over two and four weeks, about 15 and 18 clones changed, versus approximately 1.1 between replicates.

In this sample, this clone turned up once. The antigen remains unidentified. Data came from immunoSEQ multiplex PCR; TCRdb stores just in-frame clones and leaves some out. The sample has around 100,000 clones; around nine tenths are singletons. Germline lookup yields CDR1 SNHLY and CDR2 FYNNEI. Between the trimmed V and J ends, which lost 6 bases and 3 bases, there was a span of 12 bases. The CDR3 runs to 13 residues. This clonotype originated in a person between 18 and 75 years old in good health. Sequencing was carried out using blood. The gene calls are TRBV2 and TRBJ2-7; tentative D call: TRBD1 (6 bases). CDR3: CASSLRQDYEQYF. The CDR3 DNA is TGTGCCAGCAGCTTGAGACAGGACTACGAGCAGTACTTC.